The next 22 T cell receptor beta chains were all read from a single sample in a study of metastatic and nonmetastatic thyroid tumors. TCRdb reprocessed the PCR reads via MiXCR. The sample shows around 26,000 clones, less than 15% of them seen only once. Thyroid surgery took place with no prior treatment in any patient. Specimen: blood. The receptors were gathered from a female donor with papillary thyroid cancer or a benign thyroid nodule (not recorded which). Some clones in this sample may be carry-over from other donors' samples.

Ten or more counts support this clone. This chain links TRBV20-1 with TRBJ2-1, with TRBD2 matching over 11 bases. This CDR3 is built from 14 residues. The germline CDR1 and CDR2 sequences are DFQATT and SNEGSKA (reference sequence). Trimming cost V 6 bases and J 6 bases; bases outside gene matches: 7. This chain's CDR3 is CSALTSGRGNEQFF. The CDR3 DNA reads TGCAGTGCGCTCACTAGCGGGAGAGGCAATGAGCAGTTCTTC.

This clone was detected many times. V gene TRBV12-3 or TRBV12-4 combines with J gene TRBJ1-5; tentative D call: TRBD1 (5 bases). The V and J ends lost 6 bases and 4 bases respectively, with 10 bases between them. The length of the CDR3 is 13 residues. CDR3 nucleotide sequence: TGTGCCAGCAGCAGGGACGGTAATCAGCCCCAGCATTTT. This codes for CASSRDGNQPQHF.

This clone appeared many times. This rearrangement joins TRBV7-8 to TRBJ1-6; a possible D gene is TRBD1 (5 bases). The germline CDR1 and CDR2 sequences are SGHVS and FQNEAQ. CDR3 length: 15 residues. V lost 5 bases and J 7 bases, leaving 15 bases between the germline ends. In nucleotides, the CDR3 is TGTGCCAGCAGCCCGTGGGGGTCCTGGAATTCACCCCTCCACTTT. It yields the protein CASSPWGSWNSPLHF.

This chain connects TRBV11-2 to TRBJ2-6; perhaps TRBD1 as D (6 bases). Trimming stripped 5 bases from V and 4 bases from J, with 9 bases between. The CDR3 totals 14 residues. Looked up from germline, CDR1 is SGHAT and CDR2 is FQNNGV. CDR3 in amino acids: CASSTGPGANVLTF. DNA of the CDR3: TGTGCCAGCAGCACAGGGCCCGGGGCCAACGTCCTGACTTTC.

In this sample, this clone turned up many times. V is TRBV2 and J is TRBJ1-5; D is ambiguous. This CDR3 contains 13 residues. Germline lookup yields CDR1 SNHLY and CDR2 FYNNEI. Trimming took off 5 bases at V and 5 bases at J, with 10 bases between the two ends. The CDR3 is CASSSQTYQPQHF. CDR3 DNA: TGTGCCAGCAGTAGTCAGACCTATCAGCCCCAGCATTTT.

This clone was counted at least ten times. The junction shows a germline mismatch at one end, possibly a read error. V gene TRBV20-1 combines with J gene TRBJ2-7; D is ambiguous. Germline V gives CDR1 DFQATT, CDR2 SNEGSKA (reference sequence). The CDR3 loop spans 15 amino acids. In nucleotides, the CDR3 is TGCGGTGCTAGAGATCAAGGTAGTACCCTCTACGAGCAGTACTTC. Residues: CGARDQGSTLYEQYF.

There are a few counts of this clone. A junction end diverges from the germline sequence, so it may reflect a read error. The V and J genes are TRBV10-3 and TRBJ1-5; D remains ambiguous. Germline values: CDR1 ENHRY, CDR2 SYGVKD. The CDR3 is 12 amino acids. The chain's CDR3 is CAISEPNQPQHF. Here the CDR3 DNA reads TGTGCCATCAGTGAGCCTAATCAGCCCCAACATTTT.

This clone came up many times. The J gene is TRBJ2-3, the V gene TRBV10-2; D is undetermined. Germline CDR1 reads WSHSY; CDR2 reads SAAADI. The CDR3 is 14 amino acids. Trimming cost V 10 bases and J 2 bases, with 16 bases left between them. For the CDR3, the DNA is TGCGCCACCACGCTCCCCCCGCCCACAGATACGCAGTATTTT. It codes for CATTLPPPTDTQYF.

Many counts were recorded for this clone. This chain links TRBV12-3 or TRBV12-4 with TRBJ1-4; D is ambiguous. Trimming removed 1 base at V and 0 bases at J, with 9 bases between. The CDR3 is made up of 16 amino acids. The CDR3 region is CASSLDARSTNEKLFF. CDR3 DNA: TGTGCCAGCAGTTTAGACGCTCGGTCAACTAATGAAAAACTGTTTTTT.

Of note for this clone: A much larger clonotype is one base distant, so this may be a read error. The gene calls are TRBV14 and TRBJ1-1; D not certain. In germline, CDR1 is SGHDN, CDR2 FVKESK. With 0 bases removed from V and 4 bases from J, the gap between germline ends came to 15 bases. The CDR3 is made up of 16 amino acids. The CDR3, as DNA: TGTGCCAGCAGCCAAGAATACCTGGTGAAGAGCACTGAAGCTTTCTTT. Its translation is CASSQEYLVKSTEAFF.

This clone is labeled medium-sized. The chain joins TRBV6-1 to TRBJ2-2; D call uncertain. V was pared by 8 bases and J by 5 bases, with 6 bases between. Per germline, CDR1 MNHNS and CDR2 SASEGT. The CDR3 consists of 11 residues. The CDR3 spells CASGLTGELFF. CDR3 DNA: TGTGCCAGCGGGCTTACCGGGGAGCTGTTTTTT.

This clone was recorded many times. V is TRBV19 and J is TRBJ1-4; the D is unclear. Trimming left V 5 bases short and J 0 bases short, with 4 bases between. The CDR3 consists of 13 residues. Germline loops: CDR1 LNHDA, CDR2 SQIVND (reference sequence). The chain's CDR3 is CASSDATNEKLFF. The CDR3, as DNA: TGTGCCAGTAGTGATGCAACTAATGAAAAACTGTTTTTT. Variable domain in full (rest from reference TRBV19 and TRBJ1-4): DGGITQSPKYLFRKEGQNVTLSCEQNLNHDAMYWYRQDPGQGLRLIYYSQIVNDFQKGDIAEGYSVSREKKESFPLTVTSAQKNPTAFYLCASSDATNEKLFFGSGTQLSVL.

This clone was picked up many times. The rearrangement links TRBV9 to TRBJ2-7; no firm D call. From germline, CDR1 is SGDLS and CDR2 YYNGEE. CDR3 size: 15 residues. V gave up 0 bases and J gave up 2 bases, with 12 bases separating them. Here the CDR3 DNA reads TGTGCCAGCAGCGTAGCCCTAGGTTCTACCTACGAGCAGTACTTC. Translated: CASSVALGSTYEQYF.

This clone has ten or more counts. CDR3 DNA sequence: TGTGCCAGCAGTTTTATATCGACAGGATTCTCTGGAAACACCATATATTTT. This encodes CASSFISTGFSGNTIYF. The V and J genes are TRBV12-3 or TRBV12-4 and TRBJ1-3; TRBD1 is a possible D gene (6 bases). The V gene lost 3 bases and the J gene lost 0 bases, with 15 bases spanning the gap. The CDR3 has 17 amino acids.

This clone was picked up many times. This sequence joins TRBV7-9 and TRBJ1-3; 10 bases fit TRBD1. The germline CDR1 and CDR2 sequences are SEHNR and FQNEAQ (reference sequence). The trim removed 7 bases at V and 13 bases at J, leaving 10 bases unmatched. This CDR3 is 13 amino acids long. In DNA form, the CDR3 reads TGTGCCAGCAAGAACCCCCGGGACAGGGGAATATATTTT. Translated, it gives CASKNPRDRGIYF.

This clone was seen many times. The J gene is TRBJ1-4, the V gene TRBV5-7; possible D gene TRBD1, 5 bases. TRBV5-7 is reported as an ORF; its role is uncertain. The V end was cut by 2 bases, the J end by 4 bases, with 12 bases between. CDR3 length: 15 amino acids. CDR3 bases: TGTGCCAGCAGCTTAATGGACACCAGTAATGAAAAACTGTTTTTT. Encoded protein: CASSLMDTSNEKLFF.

This clone was recorded many times. The rearrangement links TRBV20-1 to TRBJ2-5, with D possibly being TRBD2 (6 bases). The V gene's germline CDR1 is DFQATT and CDR2 SNEGSKA (reference sequence). CDR3 size: 15 residues. The germline V and J ends were trimmed by 3 bases and 5 bases, with 19 bases remaining between them. The CDR3 DNA reads TGCAGTGCTAGTAGTCGTTGGCAGGCGGGGGAGACCCAGTACTTC. Amino acids: CSASSRWQAGETQYF.

This clone was counted at least ten times. CDR3 nucleotide sequence: TGTGCCAGTACCCGGGGGGGATTGGTTAAAAATGAGCAGTTCTTC. It yields the protein CASTRGGLVKNEQFF. The gene calls are TRBV19 and TRBJ2-1; 8 bases line up with TRBD2. V shed 7 bases and J 7 bases; nucleotides not matched to a gene: 12. This CDR3 region has 15 residues. Germline CDR1 reads LNHDA; CDR2 reads SQIVND (reference sequence).

The table lists this clone with many counts. This chain uses TRBV12-3 or TRBV12-4 with TRBJ1-1; D is unresolved. The CDR3 runs to 14 residues. V was clipped by 5 bases and J by 8 bases, with 18 bases between them. The chain's CDR3 is CASSKDTPILEAFF. CDR3 nucleotides: TGTGCCAGCAGTAAAGACACGCCGATCCTCGAAGCTTTCTTT.

This clone was observed a handful of times. Other DNA sequences in the same sample also yield this CDR3. The chain carries TRBV10-2 and TRBJ1-5, with D possibly TRBD1 on 5 matching bases. In germline, CDR1 is WSHSY, CDR2 SAAADI. The V end lost 3 bases, the J end lost 0 bases, and 9 bases lay between the germline ends. This CDR3 contains 15 residues. Here the CDR3 reads CASSDYDSSNQPQHF. DNA for the CDR3: TGCGCCAGCAGTGACTATGACAGTAGCAATCAGCCCCAGCATTTT.

This chain connects TRBV30 to TRBJ2-1; 9 bases align to TRBD2. V trimming: 1 base; J trimming: 12 bases; junction bases outside the gene matches: 10. The CDR3 spans 14 residues. Germline assignment: CDR1 GTSNPN and CDR2 SVGIG (reference sequence). Here the CDR3 reads CAWSGSGSNRRQFF. In DNA, the CDR3 is TGTGCCTGGAGTGGTAGCGGGAGTAATCGCCGGCAGTTCTTC. The complete variable domain, with remaining parts taken from reference TRBV30 and TRBJ2-1, reads SQTIHQWPATLVQPVGSPLSLECTVEGTSNPNLYWYRQAAGRGLQLLFYSVGIGQISSEVPQNLSASRPQDRQFILSSKKLLLSDSGFYLCAWSGSGSNRRQFFGPGTRLTVL.

This clone came up a few times. Relative to the germline gene, one junction end is altered; a read error may explain this. This chain links TRBV4-3 with TRBJ2-2; 8 positions agree with TRBD2. Looked up from germline, CDR1 is LGHNA and CDR2 is YSLEER. The CDR3 is 17 amino acids. The CDR3 spells CVSSPGPAGVGTGELFF. The CDR3, as DNA: TGCGTCAGCAGTCCGGGACCAGCGGGAGTTGGCACCGGGGAGCTGTTTTTT.